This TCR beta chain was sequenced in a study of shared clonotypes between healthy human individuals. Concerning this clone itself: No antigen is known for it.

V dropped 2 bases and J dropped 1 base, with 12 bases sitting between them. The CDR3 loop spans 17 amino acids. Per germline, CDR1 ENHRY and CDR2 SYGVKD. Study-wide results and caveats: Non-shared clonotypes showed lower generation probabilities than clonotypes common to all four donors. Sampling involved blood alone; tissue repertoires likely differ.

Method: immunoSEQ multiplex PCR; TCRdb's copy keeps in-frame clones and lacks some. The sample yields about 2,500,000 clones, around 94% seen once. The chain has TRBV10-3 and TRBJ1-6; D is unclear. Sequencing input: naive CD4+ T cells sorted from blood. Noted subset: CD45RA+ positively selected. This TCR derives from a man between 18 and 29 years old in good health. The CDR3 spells CAISETVGGSYNSPLHF. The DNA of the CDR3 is TGTGCCATCAGTGAGACAGTCGGAGGTTCCTATAATTCACCCCTCCACTTT.